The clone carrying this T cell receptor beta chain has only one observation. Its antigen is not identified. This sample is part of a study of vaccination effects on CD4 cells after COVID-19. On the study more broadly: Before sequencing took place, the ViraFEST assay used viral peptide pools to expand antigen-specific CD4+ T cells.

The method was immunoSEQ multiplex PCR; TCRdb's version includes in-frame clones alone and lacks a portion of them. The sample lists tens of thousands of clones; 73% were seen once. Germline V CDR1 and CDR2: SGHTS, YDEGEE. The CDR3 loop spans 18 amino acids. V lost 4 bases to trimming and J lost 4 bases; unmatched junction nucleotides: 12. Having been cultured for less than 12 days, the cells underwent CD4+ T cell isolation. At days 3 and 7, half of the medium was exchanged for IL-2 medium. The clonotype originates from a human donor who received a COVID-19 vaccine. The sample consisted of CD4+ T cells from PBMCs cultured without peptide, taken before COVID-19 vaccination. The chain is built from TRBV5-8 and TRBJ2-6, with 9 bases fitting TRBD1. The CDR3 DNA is TGTGCCAGCAGCCCCGGGACAGGGACGTATAGAGGGGCCAACGTCCTGACTTTC. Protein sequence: CASSPGTGTYRGANVLTF.